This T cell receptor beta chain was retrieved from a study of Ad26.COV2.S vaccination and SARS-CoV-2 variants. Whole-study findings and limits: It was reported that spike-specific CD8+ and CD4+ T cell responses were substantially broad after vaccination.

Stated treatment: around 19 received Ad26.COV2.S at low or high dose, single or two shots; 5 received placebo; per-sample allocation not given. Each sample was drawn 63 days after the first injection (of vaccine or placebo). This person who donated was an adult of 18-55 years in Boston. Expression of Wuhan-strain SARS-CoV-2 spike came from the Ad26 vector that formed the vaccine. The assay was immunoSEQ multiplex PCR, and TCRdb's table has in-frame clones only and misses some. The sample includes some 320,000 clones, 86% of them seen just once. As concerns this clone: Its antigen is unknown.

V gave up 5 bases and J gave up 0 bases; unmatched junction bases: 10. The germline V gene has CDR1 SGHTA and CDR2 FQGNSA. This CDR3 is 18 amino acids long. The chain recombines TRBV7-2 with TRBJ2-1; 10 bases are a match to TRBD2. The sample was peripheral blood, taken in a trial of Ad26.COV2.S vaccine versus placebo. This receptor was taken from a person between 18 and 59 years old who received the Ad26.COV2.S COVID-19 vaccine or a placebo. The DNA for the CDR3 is TGTGCCAGCAGCCCCGGGACTAGCGTGCTTAGCTCCTACAATGAGCAGTTCTTC. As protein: CASSPGTSVLSSYNEQFF.